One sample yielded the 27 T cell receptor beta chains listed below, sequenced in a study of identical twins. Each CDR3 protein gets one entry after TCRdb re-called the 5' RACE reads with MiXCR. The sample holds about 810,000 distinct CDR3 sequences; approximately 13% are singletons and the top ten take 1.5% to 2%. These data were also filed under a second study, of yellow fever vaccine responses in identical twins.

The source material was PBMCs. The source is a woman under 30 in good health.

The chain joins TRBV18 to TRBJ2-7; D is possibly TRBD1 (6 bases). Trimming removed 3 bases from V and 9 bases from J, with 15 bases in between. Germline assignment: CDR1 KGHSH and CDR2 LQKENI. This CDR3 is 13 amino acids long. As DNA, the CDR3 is TGTGCCAGCTCACCGGGACACGGCAGTTGGCAGTACTTC. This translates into CASSPGHGSWQYF.

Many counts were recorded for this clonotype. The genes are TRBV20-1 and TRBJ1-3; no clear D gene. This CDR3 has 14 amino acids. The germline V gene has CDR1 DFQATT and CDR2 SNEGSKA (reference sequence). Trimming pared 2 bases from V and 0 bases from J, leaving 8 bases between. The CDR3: CSARTAYSGNTIYF. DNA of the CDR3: TGCAGTGCTAGAACCGCATACTCTGGAAACACCATATATTTT.

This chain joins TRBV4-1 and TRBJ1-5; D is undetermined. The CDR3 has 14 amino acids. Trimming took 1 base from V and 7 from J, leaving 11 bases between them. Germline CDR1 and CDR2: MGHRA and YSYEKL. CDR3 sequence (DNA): TGCGCCAGCAGCCAAGCTCCTGGCGGGCAGCCCCAGCATTTT. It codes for CASSQAPGGQPQHF.

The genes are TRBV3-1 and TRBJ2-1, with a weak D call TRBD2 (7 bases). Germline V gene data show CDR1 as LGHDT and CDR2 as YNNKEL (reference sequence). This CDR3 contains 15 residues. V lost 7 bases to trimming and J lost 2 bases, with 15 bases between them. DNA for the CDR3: TGTGCCAGCAACCGGGCCGGGGGGCCCTACAATGAGCAGTTCTTC. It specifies CASNRAGGPYNEQFF.

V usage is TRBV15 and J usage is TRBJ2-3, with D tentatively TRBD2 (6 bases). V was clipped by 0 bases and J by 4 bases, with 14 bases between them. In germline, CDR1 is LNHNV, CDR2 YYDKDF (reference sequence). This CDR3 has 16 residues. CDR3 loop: CATSRDLTSGSDTQYF. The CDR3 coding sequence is TGTGCCACCAGCAGAGATCTGACTAGTGGGTCAGATACGCAGTATTTT.

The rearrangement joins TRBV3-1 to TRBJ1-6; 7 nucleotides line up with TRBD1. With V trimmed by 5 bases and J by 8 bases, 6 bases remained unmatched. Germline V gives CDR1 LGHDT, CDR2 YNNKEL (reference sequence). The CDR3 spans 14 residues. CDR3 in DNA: TGTGCCAGCAGCGAGGGGGCTTGGTATTCACCCCTCCACTTT. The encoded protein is CASSEGAWYSPLHF.

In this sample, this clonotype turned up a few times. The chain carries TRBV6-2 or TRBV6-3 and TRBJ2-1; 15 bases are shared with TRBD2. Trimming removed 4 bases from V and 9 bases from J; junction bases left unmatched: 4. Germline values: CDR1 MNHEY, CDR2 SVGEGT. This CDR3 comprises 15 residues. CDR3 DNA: TGTGCCAGCAGTTCCGGGACTAGCGGGAGGAGTGAGCAGTTCTTC. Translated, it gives CASSSGTSGRSEQFF.

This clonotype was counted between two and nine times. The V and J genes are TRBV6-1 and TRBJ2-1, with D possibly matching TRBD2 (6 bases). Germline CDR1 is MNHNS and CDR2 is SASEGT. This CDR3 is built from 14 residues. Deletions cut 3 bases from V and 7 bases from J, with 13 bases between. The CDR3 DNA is TGTGCCAGCAGTGACCGACTAGAGGTTAATGAGCAGTTCTTC. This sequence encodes CASSDRLEVNEQFF.

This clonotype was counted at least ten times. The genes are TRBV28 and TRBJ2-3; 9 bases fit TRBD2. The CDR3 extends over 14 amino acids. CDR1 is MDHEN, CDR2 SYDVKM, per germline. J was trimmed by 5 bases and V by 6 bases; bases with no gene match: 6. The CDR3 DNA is TGTGCCAGCAGGGCGGGGGGGCAAAGAGATACGCAGTATTTT. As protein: CASRAGGQRDTQYF.

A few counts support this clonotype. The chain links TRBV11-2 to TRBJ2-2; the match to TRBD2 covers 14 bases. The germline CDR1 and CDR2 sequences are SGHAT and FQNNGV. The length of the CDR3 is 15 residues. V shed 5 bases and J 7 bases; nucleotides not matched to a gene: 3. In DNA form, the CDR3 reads TGTGCCAGCAGCGGGACTAGCGGGAGTAGCGGGGAGCTGTTTTTT. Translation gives CASSGTSGSSGELFF.

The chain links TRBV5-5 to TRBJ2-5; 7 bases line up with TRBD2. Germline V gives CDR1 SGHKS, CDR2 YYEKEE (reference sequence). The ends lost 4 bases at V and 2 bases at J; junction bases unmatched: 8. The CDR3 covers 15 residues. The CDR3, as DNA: TGTGCCAGCAGCGCTCATCCTAGCGGACAAGAGACCCAGTACTTC. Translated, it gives CASSAHPSGQETQYF.

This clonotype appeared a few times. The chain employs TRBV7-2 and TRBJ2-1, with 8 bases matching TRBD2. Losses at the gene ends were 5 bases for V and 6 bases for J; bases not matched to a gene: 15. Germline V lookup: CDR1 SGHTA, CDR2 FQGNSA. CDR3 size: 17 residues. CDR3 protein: CASSRRLAGPPPNEQFF. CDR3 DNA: TGTGCCAGCAGCCGACGATTAGCGGGGCCCCCCCCCAATGAGCAGTTCTTC.

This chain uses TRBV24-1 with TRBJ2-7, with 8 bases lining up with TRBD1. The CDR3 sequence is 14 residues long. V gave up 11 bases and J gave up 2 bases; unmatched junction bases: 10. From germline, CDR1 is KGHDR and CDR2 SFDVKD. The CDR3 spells CARAFRDRPYEQYF. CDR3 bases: TGTGCCAGAGCATTCCGGGACAGGCCCTACGAGCAGTACTTC.

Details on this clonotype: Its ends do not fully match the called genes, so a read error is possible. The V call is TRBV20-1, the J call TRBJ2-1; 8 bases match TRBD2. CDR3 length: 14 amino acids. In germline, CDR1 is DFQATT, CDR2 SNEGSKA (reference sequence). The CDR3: CSARAGARGNEQFF. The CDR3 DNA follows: TGCAGTGCGAGAGCGGGAGCTCGAGGCAATGAGCAGTTCTTC.

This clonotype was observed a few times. The DNA for the CDR3 is TGCGCCAGCAGCTTGACGGGCTCGGAAATTGGCTACACCTTC. Residues: CASSLTGSEIGYTF. V and J are TRBV5-1 and TRBJ1-2; D is ambiguous. The CDR3 runs to 14 residues. V gave up 1 base and J gave up 7 bases, with 14 bases separating them. The germline gives CDR1 SGHRS, CDR2 YFSETQ. The entire variable domain, with the rest obtained from reference TRBV5-1 and TRBJ1-2, is as follows: KAGVTQTPRYLIKTRGQQVTLSCSPISGHRSVSWYQQTPGQGLQFLFEYFSETQRNKGNFPGRFSGRQFSNSRSEMNVSTLELGDSALYLCASSLTGSEIGYTFGSGTRLTVV.

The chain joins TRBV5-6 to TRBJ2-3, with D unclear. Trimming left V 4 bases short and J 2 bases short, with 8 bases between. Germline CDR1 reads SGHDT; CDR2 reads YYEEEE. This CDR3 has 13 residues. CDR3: CASSPVNTDTQYF. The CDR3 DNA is TGTGCCAGCAGCCCCGTAAACACAGATACGCAGTATTTT.

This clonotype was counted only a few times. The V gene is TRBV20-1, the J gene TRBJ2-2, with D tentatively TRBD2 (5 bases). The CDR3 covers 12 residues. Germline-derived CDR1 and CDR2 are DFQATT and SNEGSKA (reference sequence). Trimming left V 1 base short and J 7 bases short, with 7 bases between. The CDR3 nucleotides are TGCAGTGCTAGAGGGGCGGGCGGGGAGCTGTTTTTT. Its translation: CSARGAGGELFF.

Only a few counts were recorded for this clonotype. CDR3 protein: CAISSGAYNEQFF. The CDR3 nucleotides read TGTGCCATTTCTAGTGGGGCCTACAATGAGCAGTTCTTC. The chain couples TRBV12-3 or TRBV12-4 to TRBJ2-1; D not certain. Trimming cost V 10 bases and J 2 bases, with 12 bases left between them. The CDR3 loop spans 13 amino acids.

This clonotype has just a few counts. The CDR3 reads CATSDPGTSGRAYNEQFF. The CDR3 region has the DNA TGTGCCACCAGTGACCCCGGGACTAGCGGGAGAGCGTACAATGAGCAGTTCTTC. The V and J genes are TRBV24-1 and TRBJ2-1; 14 bases are a match to TRBD2. This CDR3 spans 18 amino acids. The germline gives CDR1 KGHDR, CDR2 SFDVKD. The V and J ends lost 4 bases and 4 bases, in that order; junction bases with no gene match: 8.

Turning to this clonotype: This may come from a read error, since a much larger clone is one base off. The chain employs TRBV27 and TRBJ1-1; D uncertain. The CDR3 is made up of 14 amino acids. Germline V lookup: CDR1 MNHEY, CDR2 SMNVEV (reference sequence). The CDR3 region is CASSLSYWNAEAFF. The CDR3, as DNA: TGTGCCAGCAGTTTATCTTACTGGAACGCTGAAGCTTTCTTT.

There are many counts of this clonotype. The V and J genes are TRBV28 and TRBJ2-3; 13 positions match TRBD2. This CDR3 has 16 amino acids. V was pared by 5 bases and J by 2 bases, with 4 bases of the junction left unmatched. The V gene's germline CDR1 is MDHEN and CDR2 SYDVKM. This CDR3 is CASSATSGRATDTQYF. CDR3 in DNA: TGTGCCAGCAGTGCTACTAGCGGGAGGGCCACAGATACGCAGTATTTT.

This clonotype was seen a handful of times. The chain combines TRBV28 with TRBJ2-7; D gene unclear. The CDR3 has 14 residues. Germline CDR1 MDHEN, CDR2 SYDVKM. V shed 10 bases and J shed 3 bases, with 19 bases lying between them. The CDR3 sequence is CATTPYPGVYEQYF. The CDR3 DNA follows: TGTGCCACCACCCCCTACCCCGGCGTCTACGAGCAGTACTTC.

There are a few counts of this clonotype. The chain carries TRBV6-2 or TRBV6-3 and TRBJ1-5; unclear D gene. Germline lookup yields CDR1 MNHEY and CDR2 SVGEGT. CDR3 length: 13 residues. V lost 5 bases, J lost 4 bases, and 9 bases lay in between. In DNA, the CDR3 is TGTGCCAGCAGTGTAGTCCTGAATCAGCCCCAGCATTTT. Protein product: CASSVVLNQPQHF.

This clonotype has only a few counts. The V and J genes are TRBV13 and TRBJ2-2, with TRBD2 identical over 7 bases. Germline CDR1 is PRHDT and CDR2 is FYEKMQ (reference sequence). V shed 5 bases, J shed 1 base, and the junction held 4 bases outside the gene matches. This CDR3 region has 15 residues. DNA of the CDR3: TGTGCCAGCAGCCATAAGCGGGAGAACACCGGGGAGCTGTTTTTT. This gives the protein CASSHKRENTGELFF.

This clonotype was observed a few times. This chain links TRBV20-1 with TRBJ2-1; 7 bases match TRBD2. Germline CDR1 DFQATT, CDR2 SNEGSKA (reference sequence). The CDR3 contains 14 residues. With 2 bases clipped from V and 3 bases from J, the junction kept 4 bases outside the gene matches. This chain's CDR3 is CSARKRDYYNEQFF. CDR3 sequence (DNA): TGCAGTGCTAGAAAGCGGGACTACTACAATGAGCAGTTCTTC.

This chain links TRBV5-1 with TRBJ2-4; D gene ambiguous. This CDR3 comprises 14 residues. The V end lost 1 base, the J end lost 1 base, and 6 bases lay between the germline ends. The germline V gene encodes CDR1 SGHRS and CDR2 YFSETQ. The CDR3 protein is CASSLTAAKNIQYF. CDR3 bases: TGCGCCAGCAGCTTGACGGCCGCCAAAAACATTCAGTACTTC. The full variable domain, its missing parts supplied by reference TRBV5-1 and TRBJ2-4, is KAGVTQTPRYLIKTRGQQVTLSCSPISGHRSVSWYQQTPGQGLQFLFEYFSETQRNKGNFPGRFSGRQFSNSRSEMNVSTLELGDSALYLCASSLTAAKNIQYFGAGTRLSVL.

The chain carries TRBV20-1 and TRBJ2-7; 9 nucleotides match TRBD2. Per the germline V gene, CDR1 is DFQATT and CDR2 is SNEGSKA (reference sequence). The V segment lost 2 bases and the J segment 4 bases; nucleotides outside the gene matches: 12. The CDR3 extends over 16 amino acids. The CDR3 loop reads CSARTRTGLASYEQYF. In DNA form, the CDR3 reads TGCAGTGCTAGAACACGGACGGGACTAGCAAGTTACGAGCAGTACTTC.